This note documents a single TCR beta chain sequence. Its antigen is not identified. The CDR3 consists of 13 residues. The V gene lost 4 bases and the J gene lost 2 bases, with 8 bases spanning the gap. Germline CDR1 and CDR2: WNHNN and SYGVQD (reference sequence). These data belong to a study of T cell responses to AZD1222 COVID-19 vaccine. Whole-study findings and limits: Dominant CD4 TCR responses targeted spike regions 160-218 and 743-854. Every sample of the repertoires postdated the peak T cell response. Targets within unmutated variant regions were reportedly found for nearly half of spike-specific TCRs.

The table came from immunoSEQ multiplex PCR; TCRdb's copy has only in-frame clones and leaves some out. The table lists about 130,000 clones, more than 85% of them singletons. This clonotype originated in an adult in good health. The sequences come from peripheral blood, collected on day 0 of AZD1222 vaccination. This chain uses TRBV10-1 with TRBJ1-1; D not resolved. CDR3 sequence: CASSGLDNTEAFF. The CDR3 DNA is TGCGCCAGCAGTGGGTTGGACAACACTGAAGCTTTCTTT.